Listed below are T cell receptor beta chains from one sample, sequenced in a study of blood T cell repertoires in COVID-19. The assay was immunoSEQ multiplex PCR, and TCRdb's table has in-frame clones only and misses some. This table has under 300,000 clones, 65% to 85% appearing once. The sample consisted of peripheral blood. The receptors come from a human donor with COVID-19, enrolled during active disease. The donor label of this sample is uncertain. CDR3s include the opening cysteine and the closing phenylalanine or tryptophan. The D gene is left open where the match is weak. Clone sizes are given selectively: once, few, many, or a class where the clone is expanded.

J,size,D,V,CDR3,DNA
TRBJ2-7,.,TRBD1,TRBV11-2,CASSWLGDSAQQYF,TGTGCCAGCAGCTGGTTAGGGGACAGCGCTCAACAGTACTTC
TRBJ1-3,.,TRBD1,TRBV29-1,CSVTGVTSGNTIYF,TGCAGCGTAACAGGGGTGACCTCTGGAAACACCATATATTTT
TRBJ2-5,once,.,TRBV20-1,CSATGLETQYF,TGCAGTGCCACAGGGTTAGAGACCCAGTACTTC
TRBJ1-4,.,.,TRBV19,CATGPLPNEKLFF,TGTGCCACAGGGCCCCTACCTAATGAAAAACTGTTTTTT
TRBJ1-4,once,.,TRBV28,CASTSPAGGGNEKLFF,TGTGCCAGCACTTCACCGGCGGGGGGTGGCAATGAAAAACTGTTTTTT
TRBJ1-5,once,.,TRBV19,CASSLYDQPQHF,TGTGCCAGTAGTCTGTATGATCAGCCCCAGCATTTT
TRBJ1-2,.,.,TRBV19,CASSMGRTVTREGYTF,TGTGCCAGTAGTATGGGACGGACAGTAACCCGCGAAGGCTACACCTTC
TRBJ2-2,.,TRBD2,TRBV5-1,CASSRQTSSTGELFF,TGCGCCAGCAGCCGCCAGACTAGCTCCACCGGGGAGCTGTTTTTT
TRBJ1-4,.,TRBD1,TRBV30,CAWSATTGSGEKLFF,TGTGCCTGGAGTGCTACGACAGGGTCGGGTGAAAAACTGTTTTTT
TRBJ2-7,.,.,TRBV6-5,CASSYSGSQGEQYF,TGTGCCAGCAGTTACTCAGGCAGCCAGGGTGAGCAGTACTTC
TRBJ1-1,.,TRBD1,TRBV30,CAWTGGSTEAFF,TGTGCCTGGACAGGGGGAAGCACTGAAGCTTTCTTT
TRBJ1-6,.,.,TRBV7-2,CASSLPDGGNSPLHF,TGTGCCAGCAGCTTACCGGACGGAGGTAATTCACCCCTCCACTTT
TRBJ2-1,.,.,TRBV27,CASRPRQNSYNEQFF,TGTGCCAGCAGGCCCAGACAGAATTCCTACAATGAGCAGTTCTTC
TRBJ1-2,.,.,TRBV6-5,CASNPVDKAGGYTF,TGTGCCAGCAATCCCGTGGACAAGGCAGGTGGCTACACCTTC
TRBJ2-7,.,.,TRBV7-3,CASSLSQGTSYEQYF,TGTGCCAGCAGCTTAAGCCAGGGTACCTCCTACGAGCAGTACTTC
TRBJ1-3,once,.,TRBV4-1,CASSQQVAGVRNTIYF,TGCGCCAGCAGCCAACAGGTTGCGGGGGTGAGGAACACCATATATTTT
TRBJ2-2,few,TRBD2,TRBV7-2,CASRLAGSTGELFF,TGTGCCAGCAGACTAGCGGGATCCACCGGGGAGCTGTTTTTT
TRBJ2-2,once,TRBD1,TRBV19,CASSPDRAASNGELFF,TGTGCCAGTAGTCCAGACAGGGCAGCTAGTAACGGGGAGCTGTTTTTT
TRBJ2-1,.,TRBD2,TRBV4-1,CASSPPSHSGGFYNEQFF,TGCGCCAGCAGCCCGCCCAGCCATAGCGGGGGCTTCTACAATGAGCAGTTCTTC